The 32 T cell receptor beta chains in this list originate from one sample, sequenced in a study of CD8 T cells in Susac syndrome. About 0.5 to 1 ug RNA was reverse transcribed with random hexamers. TCRdb independently ran MiXCR on the immunoSEQ multiplex PCR reads; one entry per CDR3 protein. The repertoire consists of roughly 130,000 distinct CDR3 sequences, with roughly 95% occurring once and the leading ten covering 0.11%. The sequencing sample was made of CD4+ T cells from PBMCs. The receptors originated from a human donor with multiple sclerosis.

This rearrangement joins TRBV29-1 to TRBJ1-3; no reliable D call. Trimming cost V 7 bases and J 3 bases, with 16 bases left between them. Germline values: CDR1 SQVTM, CDR2 ANQGSEA. The length of the CDR3 is 14 residues. CDR3 sequence reads: CSAQVGNLGNTIYF. CDR3 sequence (DNA): TGCAGCGCCCAGGTCGGAAATCTTGGAAACACCATATATTTT.

The chain joins TRBV28 to TRBJ2-2; D tentatively fits TRBD1 or TRBD2 (5 bases each). From germline, CDR1 is MDHEN and CDR2 SYDVKM. V gave up 10 bases and J gave up 2 bases, with 11 bases separating them. The CDR3 spans 13 residues. CDR3 in amino acids: CAIGTTNTGELFF. The CDR3 nucleotides read TGTGCCATCGGGACCACCAACACCGGGGAGCTGTTTTTT.

This clonotype appeared once. The genes are TRBV19 and TRBJ1-5, with D perhaps TRBD1 (5 bases). V was trimmed by 6 bases and J by 4 bases, leaving 16 bases between them. Germline V lookup: CDR1 LNHDA, CDR2 SQIVND (reference sequence). The CDR3 length is 15 residues. This chain's CDR3 is CASRKPGLQNQPQHF. The CDR3 bases are TGTGCCAGTAGGAAACCGGGACTGCAAAATCAGCCCCAGCATTTT.

The chain uses TRBV29-1 and TRBJ2-1; D might be TRBD1 (5 bases). Germline V CDR1 and CDR2: SQVTM, ANQGSEA. V lost 7 bases to trimming and J lost 5 bases, with 15 bases between them. The CDR3 totals 13 residues. This CDR3 reads CSASTGTNNEQFF. Here the CDR3 DNA reads TGCAGCGCCAGCACAGGAACCAACAATGAGCAGTTCTTC.

The rearrangement uses TRBV30 and TRBJ2-7; D may be TRBD2 (7 bases). Per germline, CDR1 GTSNPN and CDR2 SVGIG (reference sequence). The V and J ends lost 3 bases and 7 bases respectively, with 16 bases between them. The CDR3 loop spans 13 amino acids. CDR3 sequence: CAWRGGARWEQYF. In nucleotides, the CDR3 is TGTGCCTGGAGAGGGGGGGCCCGATGGGAGCAGTACTTC.

The chain combines TRBV18 with TRBJ1-1; D is uncertain. Trimming stripped 1 base from V and 7 bases from J, with 10 bases between. Germline CDR1 is KGHSH and CDR2 is LQKENI. There are 13 residues in the CDR3. The CDR3 sequence is CASSPRAEDEAFF. DNA for the CDR3: TGTGCCAGCTCACCACGAGCGGAGGATGAAGCTTTCTTT.

The chain recombines TRBV12-3 or TRBV12-4 with TRBJ2-7; D gene unclear. The germline V and J ends were trimmed by 7 bases and 3 bases, with 13 bases remaining between them. The CDR3 covers 13 residues. In DNA form, the CDR3 reads TGTGCCAGCACCCTCTCAGTTAGCTACGAGCAGTACTTC. Amino acid sequence: CASTLSVSYEQYF.

V gene TRBV13 combines with J gene TRBJ2-3; the match to TRBD1 covers 8 bases. V was clipped by 3 bases and J by 2 bases; unmatched bases: 4. The germline CDR1 and CDR2 sequences are PRHDT and FYEKMQ (reference sequence). CDR3 size: 15 residues. This chain's CDR3 is CASSFGTGNTDTQYF. The CDR3 DNA follows: TGTGCCAGCAGCTTCGGGACAGGCAACACAGATACGCAGTATTTT.

The chain combines TRBV7-9 with TRBJ1-5; D call uncertain. Trimming stripped 3 bases from V and 4 bases from J, with 10 bases between. CDR1 and CDR2 from the germline V gene are SEHNR and FQNEAQ (reference sequence). This CDR3 comprises 14 residues. CDR3 in DNA: TGTGCCAGCAGCTTCGAGGGAAATAATCAGCCCCAGCATTTT. Translating gives CASSFEGNNQPQHF.

This clonotype showed up just once. The chain recombines TRBV11-2 with TRBJ2-5; 8 bases match TRBD2. The CDR3 contains 16 residues. Trimming at V came to 4 bases and at J to 1 base, leaving 8 bases not matched to a gene. Per germline, CDR1 SGHAT and CDR2 FQNNGV. CDR3 protein: CASSYPPGLVQETQYF. The CDR3 nucleotides are TGTGCCAGCAGCTACCCTCCGGGACTAGTCCAAGAGACCCAGTACTTC. The full variable domain, completed using reference TRBV11-2 and TRBJ2-5, is EAGVAQSPRYKIIEKRQSVAFWCNPISGHATLYWYQQILGQGPKLLIQFQNNGVVDDSQLPKDRFSAERLKGVDSTLKIQPAKLEDSAVYLCASSYPPGLVQETQYFGPGTRLLVL.

The CDR3 sequence: CSALTRATSTDTQYF. The CDR3, as DNA: TGCAGTGCACTTACTAGGGCGACAAGCACAGATACGCAGTATTTT. The chain links TRBV20-1 to TRBJ2-3, with a weak D call TRBD2 (5 bases). The CDR3 runs to 15 residues. Germline V lookup: CDR1 DFQATT, CDR2 SNEGSKA (reference sequence). Between the trimmed V and J ends, which lost 6 bases and 0 bases, there was a span of 16 bases.

This chain joins TRBV27 and TRBJ1-5, with 10 bases that match TRBD1. The germline V gene has CDR1 MNHEY and CDR2 SMNVEV (reference sequence). Losses at the gene ends were 10 bases for V and 0 bases for J; bases not matched to a gene: 3. The CDR3 is 14 residues long. The CDR3 coding sequence is TGTGCCACAGGACAGGGGGATAGCAATCAGCCCCAGCATTTT. The encoded protein is CATGQGDSNQPQHF.

The chain employs TRBV12-3 or TRBV12-4 and TRBJ2-1, with unresolved D. Deletions cut 5 bases from V and 15 bases from J, with 23 bases between. The CDR3 is 14 residues long. Written as DNA, the CDR3 is TGTGCCAGCAGTCCCACCACCCATGTGGCGTCGGGGTTCTTC. The encoded protein is CASSPTTHVASGFF.

This clonotype was counted a single time. Written as DNA, the CDR3 is TGTGCCAGCACCCGGGGGCGCACCGGGGAGCTGTTTTTT. Translation: CASTRGRTGELFF. The rearrangement joins TRBV27 to TRBJ2-2; tentatively, D is TRBD1 or TRBD2 (6 bases each). V shed 7 bases and J shed 4 bases, with 10 bases lying between them. CDR1 is MNHEY and CDR2 is SMNVEV in the germline V gene (reference sequence). This CDR3 is 13 amino acids long.

The chain recombines TRBV5-1 with TRBJ1-2; no clear D. V lost 4 bases to trimming and J lost 4 bases, with 8 bases between them. The CDR3 has 12 amino acids. Germline V gives CDR1 SGHRS, CDR2 YFSETQ. The CDR3: CASSQEGYGYTF. The CDR3 region has the DNA TGCGCCAGCAGCCAGGAGGGCTATGGCTACACCTTC.

The J gene is TRBJ1-5, the V gene TRBV30; no firm D call. The V gene lost 2 bases and the J gene lost 0 bases, with 5 bases spanning the gap. The CDR3 consists of 13 residues. Germline V gives CDR1 GTSNPN, CDR2 SVGIG (reference sequence). The CDR3 DNA sequence: TGTGCCTGGAGTACATATAGCAATCAGCCCCAGCATTTT. This codes for CAWSTYSNQPQHF.

V gene TRBV27 combines with J gene TRBJ2-7, with TRBD2 identical over 8 bases. This CDR3 spans 16 amino acids. Germline V gives CDR1 MNHEY, CDR2 SMNVEV (reference sequence). The V gene end was trimmed by 2 bases and the J gene end by 0 bases; junction bases not matched to a gene: 6. The CDR3 DNA follows: TGTGCCAGCAGTTTAGATGCGGGAGGCGCCTCCTACGAGCAGTACTTC. Translating gives CASSLDAGGASYEQYF.

This clonotype was detected only once. CDR3 region: CASSLPRGRDEQFF. CDR3 nucleotide sequence: TGTGCCAGCAGCTTACCACGGGGACGGGATGAGCAGTTCTTC. The chain links TRBV11-1 to TRBJ2-1, with D perhaps matching TRBD1 or TRBD2 (5 bases each). Germline CDR1 and CDR2: SGHAT and FQDESV (reference sequence). V gave up 2 bases and J gave up 8 bases, with 13 bases separating them. The CDR3 is 14 residues long.

J is TRBJ2-3 and V is TRBV5-1, with 7 bases identical to TRBD1. The CDR3 has 16 amino acids. Trimming at V came to 1 base and at J to 5 bases, leaving 10 bases not matched to a gene. Germline V CDR1 and CDR2: SGHRS, YFSETQ. CDR3 region: CASSLRYGDSLDTQYF. The DNA for the CDR3 is TGCGCCAGCAGCTTGAGATATGGGGACAGCTTAGATACGCAGTATTTT.

This chain uses TRBV9 with TRBJ2-4; D is perhaps TRBD2 (6 bases). CDR1 and CDR2 from the germline V gene are SGDLS and YYNGEE. This CDR3 is 15 amino acids long. V lost 4 bases and J 4 bases, leaving 15 bases between the germline ends. The CDR3 here is CASSPGTLGKNIQYF. The CDR3 DNA sequence: TGTGCCAGCAGCCCTGGGACTCTGGGTAAAAACATTCAGTACTTC.

This rearrangement joins TRBV9 to TRBJ2-7; unclear D gene. CDR1 is SGDLS and CDR2 is YYNGEE in the germline V gene. Trimming left V 0 bases short and J 2 bases short, with 9 bases between. This CDR3 is 14 amino acids long. The CDR3 sequence: CASSVAETPYEQYF. The CDR3 region has the DNA TGTGCCAGCAGCGTAGCTGAGACTCCCTACGAGCAGTACTTC.

The chain carries TRBV9 and TRBJ1-3; D not certain. This CDR3 has 17 amino acids. V lost 0 bases, J lost 0 bases, and 13 bases lay in between. CDR1 is SGDLS, CDR2 YYNGEE, per germline. CDR3 in DNA: TGTGCCAGCAGCGTAGAGGCGGGGTTCCTCTCTGGAAACACCATATATTTT. Its protein is CASSVEAGFLSGNTIYF. Full variable domain (remainder filled in from reference TRBV9 and TRBJ1-3): DSGVTQTPKHLITATGQRVTLRCSPRSGDLSVYWYQQSLDQGLQFLIQYYNGEERAKGNILERFSAQQFPDLHSELNLSSLELGDSALYFCASSVEAGFLSGNTIYFGEGSWLTVV.

The CDR3 loop reads CASSSRPGPQETQYF. CDR3 nucleotide sequence: TGTGCCAGCAGCTCCCGACCGGGACCACAAGAGACCCAGTACTTC. The chain couples TRBV7-2 to TRBJ2-5; D possibly uses TRBD1 or TRBD2 (5 bases each). Trimming removed 4 bases at V and 2 bases at J, with 14 bases between. Germline lookup yields CDR1 SGHTA and CDR2 FQGNSA. CDR3 length equals 15 residues.

This chain uses TRBV20-1 with TRBJ2-7; 10 nucleotides agree with TRBD1. V shed 3 bases and J 5 bases; nucleotides not matched to a gene: 16. Germline V gene lookup returns CDR1 DFQATT and CDR2 SNEGSKA (reference sequence). This CDR3 has 17 residues. The chain's CDR3 is CSARNRDRGGYSDEQYF. The CDR3 DNA reads as TGCAGTGCTAGGAACCGGGACAGGGGTGGATATTCTGACGAGCAGTACTTC.

V usage is TRBV3-1 and J usage is TRBJ2-1; 7 bases agree with TRBD1. Germline CDR1 reads LGHDT; CDR2 reads YNNKEL (reference sequence). This CDR3 comprises 14 residues. The V segment lost 4 bases and the J segment 3 bases; nucleotides outside the gene matches: 3. DNA for the CDR3: TGTGCCAGCAGCCGGGACAGCCTCTACAATGAGCAGTTCTTC. Translated, it gives CASSRDSLYNEQFF.

The rearrangement links TRBV28 to TRBJ1-1, with D unresolved. Germline V lookup: CDR1 MDHEN, CDR2 SYDVKM. This CDR3 is built from 16 residues. Deletions cut 2 bases from V and 0 bases from J, with 13 bases between. The CDR3 bases are TGTGCCAGCAGTTTACTCGGAGGGCCTTTGAACACTGAAGCTTTCTTT. Encoded protein: CASSLLGGPLNTEAFF.

The rearrangement uses TRBV29-1 and TRBJ2-5, with D possibly being TRBD1 or TRBD2 (5 bases each). V was clipped by 5 bases and J by 3 bases, with 13 bases between them. The length of the CDR3 is 13 residues. The germline V gene has CDR1 SQVTM and CDR2 ANQGSEA. The CDR3 protein is CSVSGTGKETQYF. The CDR3, as DNA: TGCAGCGTTTCCGGGACGGGTAAAGAGACCCAGTACTTC. The variable domain in full, completed from reference TRBV29-1 and TRBJ2-5, reads SAVISQKPSRDICQRGTSLTIQCQVDSQVTMMFWYRQQPGQSLTLIATANQGSEATYESGFVIDKFPISRPNLTFSTLTVSNMSPEDSSIYLCSVSGTGKETQYFGPGTRLLVL.

This clonotype has just one count. The chain employs TRBV9 and TRBJ1-3; D possibly corresponds to TRBD1 (6 bases). The CDR3 has 15 residues. V lost 0 bases to trimming and J lost 7 bases, with 14 bases between them. In germline, CDR1 is SGDLS, CDR2 YYNGEE. The CDR3, as DNA: TGTGCCAGCAGCGTAGATAGGGGGGAATCCAACACCATATATTTT. Translated, it gives CASSVDRGESNTIYF.

This chain links TRBV20-1 with TRBJ2-1; tentative D call: TRBD2 (5 bases). CDR3 length equals 14 residues. Germline V gives CDR1 DFQATT, CDR2 SNEGSKA (reference sequence). The V end lost 5 bases, the J end lost 2 bases, and 13 bases lay between the germline ends. The CDR3 nucleotides are TGCAGTGCTGTTCGGGGTTATCCCTACAATGAGCAGTTCTTC. Amino acid sequence: CSAVRGYPYNEQFF.

The V call is TRBV9, the J call TRBJ2-7; D uncertain. Germline CDR1 and CDR2: SGDLS and YYNGEE. This CDR3 has 18 amino acids. The V end lost 0 bases, the J end lost 3 bases, and 22 bases lay between the germline ends. The DNA for the CDR3 is TGTGCCAGCAGCGTAGGGATGACGGGTAGGGTGCTTGGCTACGAGCAGTACTTC. Translation gives CASSVGMTGRVLGYEQYF.

This chain connects TRBV5-1 to TRBJ2-1; 12 nucleotides match TRBD1. The ends lost 5 bases at V and 9 bases at J; junction bases unmatched: 6. The CDR3 consists of 14 residues. The germline CDR1 and CDR2 sequences are SGHRS and YFSETQ. The CDR3 reads CASSRDRGQGEQFF. CDR3 nucleotide sequence: TGCGCCAGCAGTCGGGACAGGGGGCAGGGTGAGCAGTTCTTC. Variable domain in full (rest from reference TRBV5-1 and TRBJ2-1): KAGVTQTPRYLIKTRGQQVTLSCSPISGHRSVSWYQQTPGQGLQFLFEYFSETQRNKGNFPGRFSGRQFSNSRSEMNVSTLELGDSALYLCASSRDRGQGEQFFGPGTRLTVL.

This chain joins TRBV20-1 and TRBJ2-7, with 7 positions matching TRBD2. The V segment lost 5 bases and the J segment 4 bases; nucleotides outside the gene matches: 2. Germline-derived CDR1 and CDR2 are DFQATT and SNEGSKA (reference sequence). The CDR3 runs to 11 residues. CDR3: CSAAGEYEQYF. DNA for the CDR3: TGCAGTGCTGCGGGAGAATACGAGCAGTACTTC.